The T cell receptor beta chain described here comes from a study of blood T cell repertoires in COVID-19. Overall study: T cells, B-cell-depleted T cells, or PBMCs provided the cDNA or gDNA that served as material.

Clones were sequenced by immunoSEQ multiplex PCR, and TCRdb holds only the in-frame ones, with some missing. The sample includes around 300,000 clones, approximately 86% of them seen just once. The CDR3 length is 13 residues. V lost 4 bases, J lost 8 bases, and 6 bases stayed unmatched. Sequences were obtained from PBMCs or T cells enriched from blood (not recorded which). This TCR came from a woman aged 18-30 years who had recovered from COVID-19. The chain recombines TRBV12-3 or TRBV12-4 with TRBJ1-1; the match to TRBD1 covers 8 bases. This CDR3 is CASSSMRTGEAFF. CDR3 bases: TGTGCCAGCAGTTCTATGAGGACAGGGGAAGCTTTCTTT.